These 6 T cell receptor beta chains were sequenced from one sample in a study of blood T cell repertoires in COVID-19. Produced via immunoSEQ multiplex PCR; TCRdb's table is partial and in-frame only. The table records under 300,000 clones, 86% of them present only once. The sequenced sample was peripheral blood. The receptor set was obtained from a woman aged 70-85 years with COVID-19, enrolled during active disease.

V usage is TRBV5-1 and J usage is TRBJ1-2, with no clear D. Germline CDR1 SGHRS, CDR2 YFSETQ. V was trimmed by 0 bases and J by 6 bases, leaving 9 bases between them. The CDR3 is 13 residues long. The CDR3 nucleotides read TGCGCCAGCAGCTTGGATGACTCTGATGGCTACACCTTC. It translates to CASSLDDSDGYTF.

The rearrangement uses TRBV19 and TRBJ1-1; 10 bases fit TRBD1. This CDR3 comprises 17 residues. J gave up 1 base and V 4 bases, and 9 bases lay outside the gene matches. Germline lookup yields CDR1 LNHDA and CDR2 SQIVND (reference sequence). The CDR3 loop is CASSTIRDRGGNTEAFF. The CDR3 coding sequence is TGTGCCAGTAGTACCATCCGGGACAGGGGAGGGAACACTGAAGCTTTCTTT. The whole variable domain, filled in from reference TRBV19 and TRBJ1-1, reads DGGITQSPKYLFRKEGQNVTLSCEQNLNHDAMYWYRQDPGQGLRLIYYSQIVNDFQKGDIAEGYSVSREKKESFPLTVTSAQKNPTAFYLCASSTIRDRGGNTEAFFGQGTRLTVV.

The chain has TRBV5-8 and TRBJ1-5; tentatively, D is TRBD1 (6 bases). V lost 4 bases, J lost 4 bases, and 12 bases lay in between. CDR3 length: 14 amino acids. In germline, CDR1 is SGHTS, CDR2 YDEGEE. CDR3 sequence reads: CASSRGQSNQPQHF. The CDR3 bases are TGTGCCAGCAGCCGAGGACAGTCGAATCAGCCCCAGCATTTT.

The chain has TRBV18 and TRBJ2-1; D is undetermined. Germline assignment: CDR1 KGHSH and CDR2 LQKENI. V lost 3 bases and J 9 bases, leaving 9 bases between the germline ends. This CDR3 comprises 12 residues. CDR3 coding DNA: TGTGCCAGCTCACCGCTAACGGGTGAGCAGTTCTTC. Translation: CASSPLTGEQFF.

This chain joins TRBV10-1 and TRBJ2-1; weak D call: TRBD2 (7 bases). Per the germline V gene, CDR1 is WNHNN and CDR2 is SYGVQD (reference sequence). V was shortened by 2 bases and J by 7 bases, with 15 bases between the two germline ends. This CDR3 has 15 residues. CDR3 coding DNA: TGCGCCAGCAGTGAGGTGGGCGGGGGCCCAAATGAGCAGTTCTTC. Translation gives CASSEVGGGPNEQFF.

The chain has TRBV27 and TRBJ2-6; the match to TRBD2 covers 12 bases. CDR3 length equals 17 residues. Looked up from germline, CDR1 is MNHEY and CDR2 is SMNVEV (reference sequence). V lost 2 bases and J lost 2; bases outside the gene matches: 1. The CDR3 is CASSLASGGAGANVLTF. DNA for the CDR3: TGTGCCAGCAGTTTAGCTAGCGGGGGGGCTGGGGCCAACGTCCTGACTTTC. The full variable domain, in which reference TRBV27 and TRBJ2-6 provide the parts outside the CDR3, is EAQVTQNPRYLITVTGKKLTVTCSQNMNHEYMSWYRQDPGLGLRQIYYSMNVEVTDKGDVPEGYKVSRKEKRNFPLILESPSPNQTSLYFCASSLASGGAGANVLTFGAGSRLTVL.